One sample yielded the 7 T cell receptor beta chains listed below, sequenced in a study of CD8 T cells in Susac syndrome. RNA, at about 0.5 to 1 ug, was reverse transcribed with random hexamers. TCRdb independently ran MiXCR on the immunoSEQ multiplex PCR reads; one entry per CDR3 protein. The sample yields 330,000 or so distinct CDR3 sequences, roughly 85% seen once. The sequencing sample was made of CD8+ T cells from PBMCs. These receptors were collected from a human donor with multiple sclerosis.

The CDR3 spells CASSYTLRETDTDTQYF. CDR3 in DNA: TGTGCCAGCAGTTATACACTCCGAGAGACCGACACAGATACGCAGTATTTT. The chain joins TRBV28 to TRBJ2-3; D is unclear. The CDR3 spans 17 residues. Germline-derived CDR1 and CDR2 are MDHEN and SYDVKM. Trimming took off 4 bases at V and 2 bases at J, with 19 bases between the two ends. Drawing the rest from reference TRBV28 and TRBJ2-3, the complete variable domain is DVKVTQSSRYLVKRTGEKVFLECVQDMDHENMFWYRQDPGLGLRLIYFSYDVKMKEKGDIPEGYSVSREKKERFSLILESASTNQTSMYLCASSYTLRETDTDTQYFGPGTRLTVL.

This sequence joins TRBV30 and TRBJ1-1; D remains unclear. Per the germline V gene, CDR1 is GTSNPN and CDR2 is SVGIG (reference sequence). V lost 0 bases and J 8 bases, leaving 7 bases between the germline ends. CDR3 length equals 11 residues. Here the CDR3 reads CAWSVRVEAFF. CDR3 nucleotides: TGTGCCTGGAGTGTACGGGTCGAAGCTTTCTTT.

The rearrangement links TRBV28 to TRBJ2-7, with 11 bases fitting TRBD2. The CDR3 extends over 17 amino acids. The V gene's germline CDR1 is MDHEN and CDR2 SYDVKM. V shed 6 bases and J 5 bases; nucleotides not matched to a gene: 15. CDR3 region: CASRTGTLAGGGNEQYF. The CDR3 nucleotides are TGTGCCAGCAGGACGGGAACCCTAGCGGGAGGTGGCAACGAGCAGTACTTC.

The chain combines TRBV4-1 with TRBJ2-3; 12 bases fit TRBD2. The CDR3 has 14 residues. With 4 bases clipped from V and 7 bases from J, the junction kept 3 bases outside the gene matches. Germline values: CDR1 MGHRA, CDR2 YSYEKL. CDR3 sequence: CASSLGLAGNTQYF. The CDR3, as DNA: TGCGCCAGCAGCCTTGGACTAGCGGGAAATACGCAGTATTTT.

This chain joins TRBV28 and TRBJ2-7; no firm D call. The CDR3 is 14 residues long. V was cut by 6 bases and J by 3 bases, with 15 bases left in between. Germline V gene data show CDR1 as MDHEN and CDR2 as SYDVKM. CDR3 in DNA: TGTGCCAGCAGGTTTTCCTCCCACTTCTACGAGCAGTACTTC. This codes for CASRFSSHFYEQYF.

The chain uses TRBV28 and TRBJ1-1; D might be TRBD1 (5 bases). Between the trimmed V and J ends, which lost 2 bases and 5 bases, there was a span of 12 bases. CDR1 and CDR2 (germline): MDHEN, SYDVKM. The CDR3 loop spans 14 amino acids. In DNA, the CDR3 is TGTGCCAGCAGTTTAAGGGGAGGAAGGACTGAAGCTTTCTTT. Translation: CASSLRGGRTEAFF.

The CDR3 reads CASSRSSTAWGRTDTQYF. The CDR3, as DNA: TGTGCCAGCAGCCGATCTTCGACAGCGTGGGGCCGCACAGATACGCAGTATTTT. V gene TRBV27 combines with J gene TRBJ2-3, with a tentative D call TRBD1 (5 bases). Trimming left V 6 bases short and J 1 base short, with 23 bases between. The length of the CDR3 is 18 residues. Per germline, CDR1 MNHEY and CDR2 SMNVEV (reference sequence).